The 28 T cell receptor beta chains below come from one sample, sequenced in a study of cytomegalovirus exposure and HLA in healthy donors. 60 Vbeta and 13 Jbeta primers were used in PCR. Clones were sequenced by immunoSEQ multiplex PCR, and TCRdb holds only the in-frame ones, with some missing. The repertoire holds 140,000 to 150,000 clones, with 60% to 85% as singletons. Sequenced sample: PBMCs. The receptors stem from a man between 35 and 55 years old in good health and CMV-seronegative.

The V gene is TRBV4-1, the J gene TRBJ2-3; 7 bases fit TRBD2. The J segment lost 0 bases and the V segment lost 4 bases, leaving 10 bases of the junction unmatched. This CDR3 has 17 amino acids. Germline V gene lookup returns CDR1 MGHRA and CDR2 YSYEKL. CDR3 in DNA: TGCGCCAGCAGCCCGGGACTACCCCGGGGGAGCACAGATACGCAGTATTTT. Protein: CASSPGLPRGSTDTQYF.

Regarding this clone: One end of the junction varies from germline; a read error may be responsible. This sample also contains other DNA sequences that code for the same CDR3. V is TRBV6-4 and J is TRBJ2-2; D is unclear. Germline V gene lookup returns CDR1 MRHNA and CDR2 SNTAGT. The CDR3 has 13 residues. The CDR3 DNA sequence: TGTGCCAGCAGCGACTCTCAGGCCGGGGAGCTGTTTTTT. Residues: CASSDSQAGELFF.

This chain links TRBV7-9 with TRBJ2-1; no clear D. Germline lookup yields CDR1 SEHNR and CDR2 FQNEAQ (reference sequence). Trimming cost V 1 base and J 7 bases, with 5 bases left between them. This CDR3 region has 12 residues. In DNA form, the CDR3 reads TGTGCCAGCAGCTTAGTCCCTAATGAGCAGTTCTTC. Encoded protein: CASSLVPNEQFF.

The V gene is TRBV27, the J gene TRBJ1-2; D is uncertain. Between the trimmed V and J ends, which lost 0 bases and 7 bases, there was a span of 9 bases. The CDR3 runs to 13 residues. Germline loops: CDR1 MNHEY, CDR2 SMNVEV (reference sequence). CDR3 coding DNA: TGTGCCAGCAGTTTATCGCCGGACTCTGGCTACACCTTC. Translated: CASSLSPDSGYTF.

J is TRBJ1-2 and V is TRBV5-1, with a possible D match to TRBD1 (5 bases). The germline V and J ends were trimmed by 0 bases and 3 bases, with 15 bases remaining between them. This CDR3 region has 16 residues. Per germline, CDR1 SGHRS and CDR2 YFSETQ. CDR3 in DNA: TGCGCCAGCAGCTTGGCTGCAGGGTGGGCGGACTATGGCTACACCTTC. Amino acids: CASSLAAGWADYGYTF.

The chain uses TRBV6-5 and TRBJ1-2; tentatively, D is TRBD1 (6 bases). The ends were cut back, 5 bases at V and 8 bases at J, with 12 bases in the middle. CDR3 length equals 12 residues. Germline values: CDR1 MNHEY, CDR2 SVGAGI. The CDR3 nucleotides are TGTGCCAGCAGTACCCAACAGGGCGGCTACACCTTC. Protein sequence: CASSTQQGGYTF.

CDR3 coding DNA: TGTGCCAGCAGAAACAGGGGTGATGAGCAGTTCTTC. Amino acids: CASRNRGDEQFF. The chain links TRBV2 to TRBJ2-1; 7 nucleotides line up with TRBD1. V gave up 6 bases and J gave up 8 bases; unmatched junction bases: 4. Germline CDR1 reads SNHLY; CDR2 reads FYNNEI. There are 12 residues in the CDR3.

V is TRBV4-1 and J is TRBJ2-3; 8 bases map to TRBD2. Germline V CDR1 and CDR2: MGHRA, YSYEKL. With V trimmed by 4 bases and J by 2 bases, 11 bases remained unmatched. The CDR3 spans 17 residues. CDR3 sequence (DNA): TGCGCCAGCAGCCCCCAAGGGGAACTAGCGGCCACAGATACGCAGTATTTT. The encoded protein is CASSPQGELAATDTQYF.

The chain employs TRBV9 and TRBJ2-1, with TRBD2 as a possible D gene (7 bases). The V end was cut by 0 bases, the J end by 8 bases, with 15 bases between. This CDR3 spans 15 amino acids. Per the germline V gene, CDR1 is SGDLS and CDR2 is YYNGEE. The CDR3 is CASSVVGGGAYEQFF. The CDR3 bases are TGTGCCAGCAGCGTAGTGGGAGGGGGGGCGTATGAGCAGTTCTTC.

This sequence joins TRBV5-4 and TRBJ2-3, with 8 nucleotides matching TRBD2. Germline trimming cut 2 bases from V and 2 bases from J; bases unmatched to any gene: 4. The CDR3 totals 15 residues. Per the germline V gene, CDR1 is SGHNT and CDR2 is YYREEE (reference sequence). The CDR3 loop reads CASSFTLAATDTQYF. CDR3 DNA sequence: TGTGCCAGCAGCTTCACACTAGCGGCCACAGATACGCAGTATTTT.

The V and J genes are TRBV5-4 and TRBJ2-7, with 8 bases identical to TRBD1. The J segment lost 3 bases and the V segment lost 4 bases, leaving 3 bases of the junction unmatched. The CDR3 runs to 13 residues. Looked up from germline, CDR1 is SGHNT and CDR2 is YYREEE (reference sequence). The CDR3 sequence: CASSPGQDYEQYF. DNA of the CDR3: TGTGCCAGCAGCCCGGGACAGGACTACGAGCAGTACTTC.

The CDR3 here is CASSRRQEETQYF. CDR3 coding DNA: TGTGCCAGCAGCCGTCGGCAGGAAGAGACCCAGTACTTC. The gene calls are TRBV5-6 and TRBJ2-5; D ambiguous. The CDR3 covers 13 residues. V dropped 4 bases and J dropped 3 bases, with 10 bases sitting between them. Per germline, CDR1 SGHDT and CDR2 YYEEEE.

This sequence joins TRBV19 and TRBJ2-5; 13 bases agree with TRBD2. Trimming removed 5 bases from V and 5 bases from J; junction bases left unmatched: 5. CDR1 is LNHDA, CDR2 SQIVND, per germline (reference sequence). CDR3 length: 15 amino acids. The DNA for the CDR3 is TGTGCCAGTAGTCGACTAGCGGGAGGAAGGGAGACCCAGTACTTC. It codes for CASSRLAGGRETQYF.

A few counts support this clone. The chain is built from TRBV7-9 and TRBJ2-7; D may be TRBD1 (6 bases). This CDR3 comprises 13 residues. Trimming stripped 4 bases from V and 1 base from J, with 8 bases between. The germline V gene encodes CDR1 SEHNR and CDR2 FQNEAQ (reference sequence). The CDR3 loop reads CASSWGQSYEQYF. CDR3 sequence (DNA): TGTGCCAGCAGCTGGGGGCAGTCCTACGAGCAGTACTTC.

The gene calls are TRBV5-1 and TRBJ2-5; 8 positions agree with TRBD2. Germline V gene lookup returns CDR1 SGHRS and CDR2 YFSETQ. The ends lost 0 bases at V and 5 bases at J; junction bases unmatched: 15. CDR3 length equals 18 residues. CDR3 coding DNA: TGCGCCAGCAGCTTGGGTGCTAAGTCGGGAGGGCCGGGGGAGACCCAGTACTTC. Amino acids: CASSLGAKSGGPGETQYF.

This chain uses TRBV15 with TRBJ1-2; TRBD1 aligns across 10 bases. Per the germline V gene, CDR1 is LNHNV and CDR2 is YYDKDF (reference sequence). The CDR3 has 16 amino acids. The V gene end was trimmed by 0 bases and the J gene end by 5 bases; junction bases not matched to a gene: 6. The CDR3 nucleotides read TGTGCCACCAGCAGAGATCTCGACAGGGGGCGGTATGGCTACACCTTC. Translating it yields CATSRDLDRGRYGYTF.

The chain combines TRBV21-1 with TRBJ1-6. TRBV21-1 is recorded as a pseudogene. The CDR3 covers 18 residues. In DNA form, the CDR3 reads TGTGCCAGCAGCAAAGAAGGCGGGCAGAGCTCCTATAATTCACCCCTCCACTTT. Protein sequence: CASSKEGGQSSYNSPLHF.

The chain recombines TRBV28 with TRBJ1-5, with D hard to call. Trimming shortened V by 6 bases and J by 2 bases, and 14 bases separated the two germline ends. Germline CDR1 and CDR2: MDHEN and SYDVKM. The CDR3 totals 15 residues. CDR3 DNA sequence: TGTGCCAGCAGAGTCCTGACTAAGGGCAATCAGCCCCAGCATTTT. Translating it yields CASRVLTKGNQPQHF. Combining the CDR3 with reference TRBV28 and TRBJ1-5 gives the whole variable domain DVKVTQSSRYLVKRTGEKVFLECVQDMDHENMFWYRQDPGLGLRLIYFSYDVKMKEKGDIPEGYSVSREKKERFSLILESASTNQTSMYLCASRVLTKGNQPQHFGDGTRLSIL.

This clone was detected once. This chain connects TRBV7-7 to TRBJ2-3, with 8 bases matching TRBD2. The V gene end was trimmed by 5 bases and the J gene end by 6 bases; junction bases not matched to a gene: 4. There are 13 residues in the CDR3. The germline gives CDR1 SSHAT, CDR2 FNYEAQ (reference sequence). In DNA form, the CDR3 reads TGTGCCAGCAGCCCGGGGGGGCTTGATACGCAGTATTTT. Encoded protein: CASSPGGLDTQYF. Drawing the rest from reference TRBV7-7 and TRBJ2-3, the complete variable domain is GAGVSQSPRYKVTKRGQDVTLRCDPISSHATLYWYQQALGQGPEFLTYFNYEAQPDKSGLPSDRFSAERPEGSISTLTIQRTEQRDSAMYRCASSPGGLDTQYFGPGTRLTVL.

J is TRBJ1-4 and V is TRBV30; tentative D call: TRBD1 (5 bases). This CDR3 comprises 13 residues. From germline, CDR1 is GTSNPN and CDR2 SVGIG (reference sequence). The V end lost 0 bases, the J end lost 5 bases, and 7 bases lay between the germline ends. The CDR3 DNA reads as TGTGCCTGGAGTGTTCAGGGAAATGAAAAACTGTTTTTT. It translates to CAWSVQGNEKLFF.

This clone came up once. The chain links TRBV18 to TRBJ1-2; D call uncertain. The CDR3 runs 14 residues. With 4 bases removed from V and 5 bases from J, the gap between germline ends came to 14 bases. CDR1 is KGHSH, CDR2 LQKENI, per germline. This CDR3 reads CASSQTEQPYGYTF. DNA of the CDR3: TGTGCCAGCTCACAAACAGAACAGCCATATGGCTACACCTTC. The complete variable domain, with remaining parts taken from reference TRBV18 and TRBJ1-2, reads NAGVMQNPRHLVRRRGQEARLRCSPMKGHSHVYWYRQLPEEGLKFMVYLQKENIIDESGMPKERFSAEFPKEGPSILRIQQVVRGDSAAYFCASSQTEQPYGYTFGSGTRLTVV.

The chain is built from TRBV5-6 and TRBJ1-5; D unclear. The CDR3 extends over 15 amino acids. V was clipped by 0 bases and J by 1 base, with 8 bases between them. The V gene's germline CDR1 is SGHDT and CDR2 YYEEEE. CDR3 amino acids: CASSLASGSNQPQHF. The CDR3 DNA is TGTGCCAGCAGCTTGGCCTCGGGAAGCAATCAGCCCCAGCATTTT.

The rearrangement joins TRBV7-3 to TRBJ2-5; 15 bases are shared with TRBD2. The ends lost 5 bases at V and 5 bases at J; junction bases unmatched: 6. Germline CDR1 reads SGHTA; CDR2 reads FQGTGA. This CDR3 has 16 residues. The CDR3 nucleotides are TGTGCCAGCAGCCCAGGGACTAGCGGGGGGTATGAGACCCAGTACTTC. Encoded protein: CASSPGTSGGYETQYF.

The chain employs TRBV28 and TRBJ2-7, with 9 bases fitting TRBD2. V was clipped by 7 bases and J by 1 base; unmatched bases: 5. CDR1 and CDR2 (germline): MDHEN, SYDVKM. The CDR3 contains 14 residues. In nucleotides, the CDR3 is TGTGCCAGCACCCAGGCGGGGGGGTCCTACGAGCAGTACTTC. This gives the protein CASTQAGGSYEQYF.

The chain carries TRBV5-1 and TRBJ2-3; 8 bases line up with TRBD1. The CDR3 is 14 residues long. Germline CDR1 SGHRS, CDR2 YFSETQ. J gave up 4 bases and V 4 bases, and 5 bases lay outside the gene matches. The CDR3 sequence: CASSVDRAPDTQYF. DNA for the CDR3: TGCGCCAGCAGCGTGGACAGGGCCCCAGATACGCAGTATTTT.

About this clone itself: The germline gene is not matched at one end of the junction; a read error may be the cause. This chain connects TRBV7-3 to TRBJ2-7; 11 nucleotides agree with TRBD1. This CDR3 has 18 amino acids. The V gene's germline CDR1 is SGHTA and CDR2 FQGTGA. CDR3 residues: CSSSLYGQGAIGSYEQYF. The CDR3 DNA is TGTTCCAGCAGCTTATACGGACAGGGGGCAATCGGCTCCTACGAGCAGTACTTC.

The chain combines TRBV10-1 with TRBJ1-1, with a possible D match to TRBD1 (5 bases). Germline CDR1 and CDR2: WNHNN and SYGVQD (reference sequence). The ends were cut back, 3 bases at V and 3 bases at J, with 14 bases in the middle. The CDR3 totals 15 residues. The DNA of the CDR3 is TGCGCCAGCAGTGACCGGACAACACGGGACACTGAAGCTTTCTTT. This codes for CASSDRTTRDTEAFF.

The V call is TRBV7-8, the J call TRBJ2-1, with 10 nucleotides matching TRBD2. CDR1 and CDR2 from the germline V gene are SGHVS and FQNEAQ. CDR3 size: 15 residues. V lost 2 bases and J lost 7; bases outside the gene matches: 5. The CDR3 loop is CASSLKASGSNEQFF. The CDR3 DNA sequence: TGTGCCAGCAGCTTAAAGGCTAGCGGGAGTAATGAGCAGTTCTTC.